These T cell receptor beta chains were read from a single sample in a study of T cells of healthy individuals. TCRdb analysed the 5' RACE reads with MiXCR anew, one entry per CDR3 protein. The profile shows some 100,000 distinct CDR3 sequences, 17% of them singletons. The source of these receptors is a human donor in good health. CDR3s include the opening cysteine and the closing phenylalanine or tryptophan. D genes are given only for firm matches. Size tells how often a clone was seen (once, few, many) or the class of an expanded clone, and some rows leave it out.

d_gene	j_gene	abundance	v_gene	CDR3aa	CDR3nt
.	TRBJ2-1	few	TRBV6-6	CASSSQGPSYNEQFF	TGTGCCAGCAGTTCTCAAGGGCCCTCCTACAATGAGCAGTTCTTC
.	TRBJ1-5	.	TRBV7-2	CASSPTVYSNQPQHF	TGTGCCAGCAGCCCGACGGTTTATAGCAATCAGCCCCAGCATTTT
.	TRBJ2-7	many	TRBV20-1	CSARDGLGGRLYEQYF	TGCAGTGCTAGAGATGGGTTAGGGGGTCGGCTGTACGAGCAGTACTTC
.	TRBJ2-7	.	TRBV20-1	CSARDPGGKYEQYF	TGCAGTGCTAGGGACCCAGGTGGGAAGTACGAGCAGTACTTC
.	TRBJ2-3	.	TRBV4-1	CASSLGTLNTDTQYF	TGCGCCAGCAGCCTCGGGACACTGAACACAGATACGCAGTATTTT
.	TRBJ2-1	few	TRBV7-9	CASSTGGRNEQFF	TGTGCCAGCAGTACAGGAGGCCGGAATGAGCAGTTCTTC
TRBD2	TRBJ2-7	.	TRBV7-9	CASSPRDYSYEQYF	TGTGCCAGCTCCCCGCGGGACTACTCCTACGAGCAGTACTTC
.	TRBJ1-5	few	TRBV15	CATSREWGSFNQPQHF	TGTGCCACCAGCAGAGAATGGGGTTCCTTCAATCAGCCCCAGCATTTT
TRBD2	TRBJ2-2	many	TRBV20-1	CSARELETSGTGELFF	TGCAGTGCTAGAGAACTTGAGACTAGCGGGACCGGGGAGCTGTTTTTT
.	TRBJ1-2	many	TRBV29-1	CSVGGGYGYTF	TGCAGCGTTGGTGGAGGCTATGGCTACACCTTC
.	TRBJ2-5	few	TRBV6-2/TRBV6-3	CASSFSAPETQYF	TGTGCCAGCAGTTTCTCCGCTCCGGAGACCCAGTACTTC
.	TRBJ2-3	once	TRBV28	CTSRLRDRYQGPQYF	TGTACCAGCAGACTCCGGGACCGCTACCAGGGACCGCAGTATTTT
.	TRBJ1-1	.	TRBV19	CASSIGLPPGPNTEAFF	TGTGCCAGTAGTATAGGCCTTCCTCCGGGACCTAACACTGAAGCTTTCTTT
.	TRBJ2-6	.	TRBV7-6	CASSFRGPGGANVLTF	TGTGCCAGCAGCTTTAGGGGACCGGGGGGGGCCAACGTCCTGACTTTC
.	TRBJ1-1	many	TRBV5-6	CASSLEGMEAFF	TGTGCCAGCAGCTTGGAAGGGATGGAAGCTTTCTTT
TRBD1	TRBJ1-5	.	TRBV7-2	CASSLAPYRDRGNQPQHF	TGTGCCAGCAGCTTAGCCCCTTACCGGGACAGGGGGAATCAGCCCCAGCATTTT
.	TRBJ1-2	.	TRBV6-2/TRBV6-3	CASSVIENYGYTF	TGTGCCAGCAGTGTAATTGAGAACTATGGCTACACCTTC
TRBD1	TRBJ1-1	.	TRBV7-9	CASSLHSRQGRLNEAFF	TGTGCCAGCAGCTTACATTCCCGACAGGGCAGATTGAATGAAGCTTTCTTT
TRBD2	TRBJ2-3	.	TRBV27	CASSSRTSGGTDTQYF	TGTGCCAGCAGTTCTAGGACTAGCGGGGGCACAGATACGCAGTATTTT
.	TRBJ2-7	.	TRBV5-1	CASSSTPLAYEQYF	TGCGCCAGCAGCTCCACCCCTCTAGCTTACGAGCAGTACTTC
.	TRBJ2-5	few	TRBV7-2	CASSLRFQETQYF	TGTGCCAGCAGCTTAAGGTTTCAAGAGACCCAGTACTTC
.	TRBJ2-3	.	TRBV7-9	CASSLLGELTDTQYF	TGTGCCAGCAGCTTGTTGGGGGAACTCACAGATACGCAGTATTTT
.	TRBJ1-2	.	TRBV5-4	CASSANPFSGNGYTF	TGTGCCAGCAGCGCTAATCCTTTTTCGGGCAATGGCTACACCTTC
TRBD2	TRBJ2-4	once	TRBV28	CASSLPGGWAKNIQYF	TGTGCCAGCAGTTTACCGGGGGGGTGGGCCAAAAACATTCAGTACTTC
.	TRBJ1-1	.	TRBV12-3/TRBV12-4	CASSLEGPRLGAFF	TGTGCCAGCAGTTTGGAGGGACCCCGCCTGGGAGCTTTCTTT
TRBD2	TRBJ2-1	.	TRBV28	CASSPLAGAFNEQFF	TGTGCCAGCAGTCCGCTAGCGGGGGCCTTCAATGAGCAGTTCTTC
.	TRBJ2-7	few	TRBV20-1	CSASRGAALAYEQYF	TGCAGTGCTAGCCGAGGAGCGGCCCTAGCCTACGAGCAGTACTTC
.	TRBJ1-1	.	TRBV3-1	CASSQDRLGFDGNAEAFF	TGTGCCAGCAGCCAAGATAGATTAGGGTTCGACGGGAACGCTGAAGCTTTCTTT
.	TRBJ2-1	.	TRBV10-3	CAGGPTWNEQFF	TGTGCCGGGGGCCCTACATGGAATGAGCAGTTCTTC
TRBD2	TRBJ2-2	.	TRBV14	CASSLRDYLNTGELFF	TGTGCCAGCAGCCTAAGGGACTACCTGAACACCGGGGAGCTGTTTTTT
.	TRBJ1-6	.	TRBV20-1	CSARRGDSYNSPLHF	TGCAGTGCTAGACGGGGGGACTCCTATAATTCACCCCTCCACTTT
.	TRBJ2-1	few	TRBV13	CASSVGFLQGNEQFF	TGTGCCAGCAGCGTAGGGTTTCTTCAGGGGAATGAGCAGTTCTTC
.	TRBJ2-4	once	TRBV20-1	CSARGHRDRDKNIQYF	TGCAGTGCTAGAGGCCACAGGGATCGGGACAAAAACATTCAGTACTTC
.	TRBJ2-7	many	TRBV10-3	CAISGGGTPYEQYF	TGTGCCATCAGTGGGGGCGGGACCCCCTACGAGCAGTACTTC
.	TRBJ2-1	few	TRBV11-3	CASSLSIPGPTYNEQFF	TGTGCCAGCAGTCTTTCTATACCGGGACCTACGTACAATGAGCAGTTCTTC
.	TRBJ1-4	many	TRBV4-1	CASSLQGSTNEKLFF	TGCGCCAGCAGCCTACAGGGCTCAACTAATGAAAAACTGTTTTTT
TRBD2	TRBJ2-1	.	TRBV5-1	CASSFGGDYNEQFF	TGCGCCAGCAGCTTCGGGGGGGACTACAATGAGCAGTTCTTC
TRBD1	TRBJ2-3	many	TRBV6-2/TRBV6-3	CASSSDRDASTDTQYF	TGTGCCAGCAGTTCCGACAGGGACGCTAGCACAGATACGCAGTATTTT
TRBD1	TRBJ2-7	few	TRBV28	CASSYTGTGQPGYF	TGTGCCAGCAGTTATACCGGGACAGGCCAACCAGGGTACTTC
.	TRBJ1-1	.	TRBV19	CASSPTPFEAFF	TGTGCCAGTAGTCCGACCCCGTTTGAAGCTTTCTTT
.	TRBJ1-1	few	TRBV6-6	CASSLSTANTEAFF	TGTGCCAGCAGCCTCTCTACAGCGAACACTGAAGCTTTCTTT